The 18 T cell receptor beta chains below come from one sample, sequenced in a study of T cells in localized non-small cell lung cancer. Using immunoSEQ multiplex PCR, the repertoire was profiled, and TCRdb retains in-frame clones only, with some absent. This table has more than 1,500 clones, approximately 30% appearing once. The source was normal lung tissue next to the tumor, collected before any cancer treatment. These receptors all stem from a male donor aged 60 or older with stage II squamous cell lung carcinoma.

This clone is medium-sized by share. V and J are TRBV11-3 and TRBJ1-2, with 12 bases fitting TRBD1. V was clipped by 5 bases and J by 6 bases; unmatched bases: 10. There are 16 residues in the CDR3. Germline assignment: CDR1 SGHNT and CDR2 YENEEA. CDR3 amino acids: CASSPGTGGKIDGYTF. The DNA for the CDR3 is TGTGCCAGCAGCCCTGGGACAGGGGGCAAGATCGATGGCTACACCTTC.

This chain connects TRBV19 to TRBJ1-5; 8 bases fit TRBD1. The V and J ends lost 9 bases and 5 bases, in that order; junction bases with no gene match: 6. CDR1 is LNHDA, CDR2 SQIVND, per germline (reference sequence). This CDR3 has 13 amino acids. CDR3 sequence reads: CARGPGGYQPQHF. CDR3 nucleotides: TGTGCCAGAGGCCCAGGGGGCTATCAGCCCCAGCATTTT.

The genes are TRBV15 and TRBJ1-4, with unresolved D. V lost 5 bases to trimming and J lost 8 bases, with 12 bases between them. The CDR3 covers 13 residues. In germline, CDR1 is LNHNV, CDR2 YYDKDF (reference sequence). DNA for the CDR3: TGTGCCACCAGCGAATTCGGCGGCGAAAAACTGTTTTTT. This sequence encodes CATSEFGGEKLFF. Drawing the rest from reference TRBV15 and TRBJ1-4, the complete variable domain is DAMVIQNPRYQVTQFGKPVTLSCSQTLNHNVMYWYQQKSSQAPKLLFHYYDKDFNNEADTPDNFQSRRPNTSFCFLDIRSPGLGDTAMYLCATSEFGGEKLFFGSGTQLSVL.

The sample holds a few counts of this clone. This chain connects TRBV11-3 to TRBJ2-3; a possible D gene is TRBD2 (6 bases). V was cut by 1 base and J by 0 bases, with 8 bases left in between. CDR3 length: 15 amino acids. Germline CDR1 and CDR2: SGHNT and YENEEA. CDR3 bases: TGTGCCAGCAGCTTAGGCGGGGCTAGCACAGATACGCAGTATTTT. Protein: CASSLGGASTDTQYF.

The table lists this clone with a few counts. The CDR3 spells CASSLSGEGAADEETQYF. The CDR3 nucleotides are TGTGCCAGCAGTTTATCTGGGGAGGGGGCAGCCGATGAAGAGACCCAGTACTTC. V usage is TRBV28 and J usage is TRBJ2-5; D is possibly TRBD1 or TRBD2 (7 bases each). The V gene lost 1 base and the J gene lost 3 bases, with 21 bases spanning the gap. In germline, CDR1 is MDHEN, CDR2 SYDVKM. The CDR3 runs 18 residues.

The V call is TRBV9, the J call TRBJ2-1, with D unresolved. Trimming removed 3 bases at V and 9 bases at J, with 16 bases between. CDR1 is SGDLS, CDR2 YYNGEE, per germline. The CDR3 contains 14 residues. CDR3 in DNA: TGTGCCAGCAGCGCCCGCCCCAGCCATGTTGAGCAGTTCTTC. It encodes CASSARPSHVEQFF.

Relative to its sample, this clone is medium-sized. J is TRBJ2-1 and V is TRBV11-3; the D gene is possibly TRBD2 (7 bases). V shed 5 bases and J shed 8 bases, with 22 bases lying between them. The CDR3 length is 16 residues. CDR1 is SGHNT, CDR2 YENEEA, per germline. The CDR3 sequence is CASSQISWGGFYEQFF. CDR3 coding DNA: TGTGCCAGCAGCCAAATTTCGTGGGGGGGCTTCTATGAGCAGTTCTTC.

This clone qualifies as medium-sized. The CDR3 protein is CAISRMENSPLHF. The CDR3 nucleotides are TGTGCCATCAGCCGGATGGAGAATTCACCCCTCCACTTT. This chain uses TRBV6-8 with TRBJ1-6; D call uncertain. CDR1 and CDR2 (germline): MNHGY, SAAAGT. The CDR3 has 13 amino acids. With 10 bases removed from V and 7 bases from J, the gap between germline ends came to 14 bases.

The CDR3 DNA reads as TGTGCCAGTAGACCCGAACACTTGAACACTGAAGCTTTCTTT. It encodes CASRPEHLNTEAFF. The V gene is TRBV19, the J gene TRBJ1-1; D gene unclear. CDR3 length equals 14 residues. Germline V CDR1 and CDR2: LNHDA, SQIVND (reference sequence). With 6 bases removed from V and 0 bases from J, the gap between germline ends came to 11 bases.

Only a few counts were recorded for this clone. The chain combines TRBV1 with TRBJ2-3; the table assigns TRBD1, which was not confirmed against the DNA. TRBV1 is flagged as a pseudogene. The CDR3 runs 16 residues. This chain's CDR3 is CASSPQGLSSTDTQYF. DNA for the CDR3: TGCGCCAGCAGCCCACAGGGGCTCTCTAGCACAGATACGCAGTATTTT.

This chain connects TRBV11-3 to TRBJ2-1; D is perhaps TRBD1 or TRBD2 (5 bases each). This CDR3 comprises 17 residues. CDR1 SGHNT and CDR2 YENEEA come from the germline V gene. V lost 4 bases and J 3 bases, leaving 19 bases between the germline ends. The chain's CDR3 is CASSYLGTPRSYNEQFF. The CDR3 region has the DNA TGTGCCAGCAGCTACCTCGGGACGCCCCGGAGCTACAATGAGCAGTTCTTC.

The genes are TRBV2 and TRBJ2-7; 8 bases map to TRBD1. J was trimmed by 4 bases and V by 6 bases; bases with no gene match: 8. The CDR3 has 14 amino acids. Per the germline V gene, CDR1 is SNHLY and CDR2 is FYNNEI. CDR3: CASRKTGAGYEQYF. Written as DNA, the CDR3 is TGTGCCAGCAGAAAGACAGGGGCTGGGTACGAGCAGTACTTC.

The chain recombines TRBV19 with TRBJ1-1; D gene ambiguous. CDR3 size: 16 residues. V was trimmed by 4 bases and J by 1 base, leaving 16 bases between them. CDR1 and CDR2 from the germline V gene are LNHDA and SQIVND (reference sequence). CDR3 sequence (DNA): TGTGCCAGTAGTAACCGACCGATGATCAGGAACACTGAAGCTTTCTTT. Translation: CASSNRPMIRNTEAFF.

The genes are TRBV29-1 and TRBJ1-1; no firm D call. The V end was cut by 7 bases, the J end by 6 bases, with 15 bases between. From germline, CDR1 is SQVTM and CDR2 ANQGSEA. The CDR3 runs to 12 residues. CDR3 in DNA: TGCAGCGGGGCCACCCGGCGGGCTGAAGCTTTCTTT. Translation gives CSGATRRAEAFF.

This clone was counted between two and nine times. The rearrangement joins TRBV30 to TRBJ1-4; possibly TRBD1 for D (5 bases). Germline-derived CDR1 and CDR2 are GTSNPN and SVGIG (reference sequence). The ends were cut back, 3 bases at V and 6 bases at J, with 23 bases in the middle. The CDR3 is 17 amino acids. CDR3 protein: CAWSESEPGKGDEKLFF. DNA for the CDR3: TGTGCCTGGAGCGAATCGGAGCCGGGAAAAGGGGATGAAAAACTGTTTTTT.

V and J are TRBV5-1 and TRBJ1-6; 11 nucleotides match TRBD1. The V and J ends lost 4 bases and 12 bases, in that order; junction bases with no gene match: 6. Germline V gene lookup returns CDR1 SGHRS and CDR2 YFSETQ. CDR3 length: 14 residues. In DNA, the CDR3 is TGCGCCAGCAGCCCCGGGACAGGGGGTGAACCCCTCCACTTT. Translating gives CASSPGTGGEPLHF.

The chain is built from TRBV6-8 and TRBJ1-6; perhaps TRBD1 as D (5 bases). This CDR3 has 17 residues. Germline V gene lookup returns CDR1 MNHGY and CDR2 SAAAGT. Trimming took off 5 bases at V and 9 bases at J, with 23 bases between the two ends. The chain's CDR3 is CASSDWGLSAVGSPLHF. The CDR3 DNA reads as TGTGCCAGCAGTGATTGGGGACTCTCGGCGGTTGGTTCACCCCTCCACTTT.

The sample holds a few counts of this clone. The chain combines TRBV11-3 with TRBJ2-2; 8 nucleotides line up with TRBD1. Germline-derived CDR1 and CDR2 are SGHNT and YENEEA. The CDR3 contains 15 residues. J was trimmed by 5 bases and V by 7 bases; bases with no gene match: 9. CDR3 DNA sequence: TGTGCCAGCACCTACCCGACAGGGGAGACCGGGGAGCTGTTTTTT. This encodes CASTYPTGETGELFF.